Below, 25 T cell receptor beta chains from the same sample are listed, as sequenced in a study of cytomegalovirus exposure and HLA in healthy donors. Use of 60 Vbeta and 13 Jbeta primers characterized the PCR. Method: immunoSEQ multiplex PCR; TCRdb's copy keeps in-frame clones and lacks some. The sample contains 150,000 or so clones, around 75% of which appear only once. The sample was PBMCs. Every receptor here comes from a man under 40 in good health and CMV-seropositive.

This chain links TRBV27 with TRBJ1-2; D perhaps matches TRBD1 (6 bases). The CDR3 is 14 amino acids. V shed 6 bases and J shed 0 bases, with 11 bases lying between them. Germline lookup yields CDR1 MNHEY and CDR2 SMNVEV (reference sequence). The CDR3 loop reads CASRSGAANYGYTF. For the CDR3, the DNA is TGTGCCAGCAGATCAGGGGCTGCTAACTATGGCTACACCTTC.

This chain uses TRBV6-1 with TRBJ1-1; 8 bases line up with TRBD1. Trimming removed 8 bases from V and 4 bases from J; junction bases left unmatched: 9. This CDR3 comprises 14 residues. CDR1 and CDR2 (germline): MNHNS, SASEGT. For the CDR3, the DNA is TGTGCCAGCCATTCCAGGGGGCCCGGCACTGAAGCTTTCTTT. It yields the protein CASHSRGPGTEAFF.

The V gene is TRBV13, the J gene TRBJ1-2; tentatively, D is TRBD1 (5 bases). CDR1 and CDR2 from the germline V gene are PRHDT and FYEKMQ (reference sequence). The CDR3 spans 12 residues. Trimming stripped 2 bases from V and 7 bases from J, with 8 bases between. CDR3: CASSLQGLGYTF. DNA of the CDR3: TGTGCCAGCAGCTTACAGGGACTTGGCTACACCTTC.

The chain recombines TRBV19 with TRBJ2-5, with 11 bases identical to TRBD1. The CDR3 extends over 14 amino acids. V shed 3 bases and J 4 bases; nucleotides not matched to a gene: 1. Per the germline V gene, CDR1 is LNHDA and CDR2 is SQIVND (reference sequence). CDR3 region: CASSIGQGAETQYF. The CDR3 DNA reads TGTGCCAGTAGTATCGGACAGGGGGCAGAGACCCAGTACTTC. The full variable domain, completed using reference TRBV19 and TRBJ2-5, is DGGITQSPKYLFRKEGQNVTLSCEQNLNHDAMYWYRQDPGQGLRLIYYSQIVNDFQKGDIAEGYSVSREKKESFPLTVTSAQKNPTAFYLCASSIGQGAETQYFGPGTRLLVL.

The V and J genes are TRBV19 and TRBJ2-2; 8 bases are a match to TRBD1. The CDR3 has 15 amino acids. In germline, CDR1 is LNHDA, CDR2 SQIVND (reference sequence). Losses at the gene ends were 3 bases for V and 4 bases for J; bases not matched to a gene: 4. CDR3 amino acids: CASSMDRAGTGELFF. In nucleotides, the CDR3 is TGTGCCAGTAGTATGGACAGGGCGGGCACCGGGGAGCTGTTTTTT.

V is TRBV6-6 and J is TRBJ1-2; tentatively, D is TRBD1 (5 bases). This CDR3 spans 15 amino acids. Trimming removed 4 bases from V and 8 bases from J, with 20 bases in between. CDR1 and CDR2 (germline): MNHNY, SVGAGI (reference sequence). This CDR3 reads CASSSLRGGADGYTF. Written as DNA, the CDR3 is TGTGCCAGCAGTTCCCTCCGGGGGGGAGCTGACGGCTACACCTTC.

The CDR3 DNA reads TGTGCCAGCAGCCTTGAGGGGAACACTGAAGCTTTCTTT. Translation: CASSLEGNTEAFF. The rearrangement uses TRBV6-4 and TRBJ1-1; no firm D call. The CDR3 is 13 residues long. Germline values: CDR1 MRHNA, CDR2 SNTAGT. V gave up 6 bases and J gave up 1 base, with 9 bases separating them.

This clone was observed a few times. This chain joins TRBV5-1 and TRBJ2-5, with 8 positions matching TRBD2. V gave up 4 bases and J gave up 2 bases; unmatched junction bases: 1. Germline V lookup: CDR1 SGHRS, CDR2 YFSETQ. The CDR3 has 13 residues. CDR3 in DNA: TGCGCCAGCAGCCGGGGGGGTCAAGAGACCCAGTACTTC. The encoded protein is CASSRGGQETQYF.

The chain has TRBV4-1 and TRBJ2-2; 12 bases are a match to TRBD2. CDR1 is MGHRA and CDR2 is YSYEKL in the germline V gene. Trimming took 0 bases from V and 5 from J; bases not matched to a gene: 10. This CDR3 has 19 amino acids. In DNA, the CDR3 is TGCGCCAGCAGCCAAGATCTGTCTAGCGGGGGGGCGAGAACCGGGGAGCTGTTTTTT. Protein product: CASSQDLSSGGARTGELFF.

The chain employs TRBV7-9 and TRBJ2-7; possible D gene TRBD2, 7 bases. This CDR3 comprises 15 residues. Germline assignment: CDR1 SEHNR and CDR2 FQNEAQ (reference sequence). V was cut by 2 bases and J by 2 bases, with 13 bases left in between. In DNA, the CDR3 is TGTGCCAGCAGCTTAAGCGGAGGGGGGGCCTACGAGCAGTACTTC. Translating gives CASSLSGGGAYEQYF. The full variable domain, completed using reference TRBV7-9 and TRBJ2-7, is DTGVSQNPRHKITKRGQNVTFRCDPISEHNRLYWYRQTLGQGPEFLTYFQNEAQLEKSRLLSDRFSAERPKGSFSTLEIQRTEQGDSAMYLCASSLSGGGAYEQYFGPGTRLTVT.

This clone counts as medium-sized. The chain uses TRBV30 and TRBJ1-1, with unresolved D. The CDR3 extends over 10 amino acids. Trimming pared 5 bases from V and 10 bases from J, leaving 11 bases between. Germline values: CDR1 GTSNPN, CDR2 SVGIG (reference sequence). The CDR3 DNA reads TGTGCCTGGGGATCAGGAGGAGCTTTCTTT. It is translated as CAWGSGGAFF.

V usage is TRBV2 and J usage is TRBJ2-3; 8 bases fit TRBD2. CDR1 is SNHLY, CDR2 FYNNEI, per germline. V was clipped by 7 bases and J by 6 bases; unmatched bases: 9. This CDR3 region has 14 residues. The CDR3 DNA follows: TGTGCCAGCAATCGAGCGGGAGCAATGGATACGCAGTATTTT. This encodes CASNRAGAMDTQYF.

The V gene is TRBV28, the J gene TRBJ1-2; 7 bases match TRBD1. This CDR3 has 14 residues. The J segment lost 7 bases and the V segment lost 7 bases, leaving 12 bases of the junction unmatched. Germline V gene lookup returns CDR1 MDHEN and CDR2 SYDVKM. CDR3 amino acids: CASTPLTTGSGYTF. In DNA form, the CDR3 reads TGTGCCAGCACCCCTTTAACGACAGGGAGTGGCTACACCTTC.

The V and J genes are TRBV4-3 and TRBJ1-2, with D unclear. V was pared by 0 bases and J by 0 bases, with 14 bases between. This CDR3 region has 17 residues. CDR1 and CDR2 (germline): LGHNA, YSLEER. The DNA for the CDR3 is TGCGCCAGCAGCCAAGATCGGAGCCGGGTTACTAACTATGGCTACACCTTC. It specifies CASSQDRSRVTNYGYTF.

The CDR3 protein is CASSRDSSYNEQFF. The CDR3 region has the DNA TGTGCCAGCAGCCGGGACAGCTCCTACAATGAGCAGTTCTTC. V usage is TRBV9 and J usage is TRBJ2-1, with 7 bases that match TRBD1. With V trimmed by 4 bases and J by 0 bases, 1 base remained unmatched. Germline V gives CDR1 SGDLS, CDR2 YYNGEE. CDR3 length: 14 residues. Variable domain in full (rest from reference TRBV9 and TRBJ2-1): DSGVTQTPKHLITATGQRVTLRCSPRSGDLSVYWYQQSLDQGLQFLIQYYNGEERAKGNILERFSAQQFPDLHSELNLSSLELGDSALYFCASSRDSSYNEQFFGPGTRLTVL.

The V and J genes are TRBV9 and TRBJ1-3, with D perhaps TRBD1 (6 bases). Trimming took 2 bases from V and 7 from J, leaving 10 bases between them. The CDR3 is made up of 13 amino acids. CDR1 SGDLS and CDR2 YYNGEE come from the germline V gene. As DNA, the CDR3 is TGTGCCAGCAGCGTGGGGGCGGAGAACACCATATATTTT. Amino acid sequence: CASSVGAENTIYF.

This clone came up a few times. The chain couples TRBV5-1 to TRBJ1-1; D gene uncertain. The CDR3 has 13 amino acids. Germline assignment: CDR1 SGHRS and CDR2 YFSETQ. Deletions cut 0 bases from V and 5 bases from J, with 8 bases between. The chain's CDR3 is CASSLEGATEAFF. The CDR3 bases are TGCGCCAGCAGCTTGGAGGGAGCGACTGAAGCTTTCTTT.

This rearrangement joins TRBV19 to TRBJ2-1; tentatively, D is TRBD1 (6 bases). The germline V and J ends were trimmed by 1 base and 8 bases, with 15 bases remaining between them. This CDR3 spans 15 amino acids. Germline V gives CDR1 LNHDA, CDR2 SQIVND (reference sequence). The CDR3 region is CASSIVTGSIYEQFF. The CDR3 DNA reads TGTGCCAGTAGTATAGTCACAGGGTCTATTTATGAGCAGTTCTTC.

This clone came up a few times. The rearrangement joins TRBV13 to TRBJ1-3; D uncertain. This CDR3 has 15 amino acids. From germline, CDR1 is PRHDT and CDR2 FYEKMQ (reference sequence). The germline V and J ends were trimmed by 4 bases and 0 bases, with 10 bases remaining between them. The CDR3: CASSSTSFSGNTIYF. DNA for the CDR3: TGTGCCAGCAGCTCGACTTCATTCTCTGGAAACACCATATATTTT.

The chain uses TRBV7-3 and TRBJ2-2; the D gene is possibly TRBD2 (6 bases). The germline gives CDR1 SGHTA, CDR2 FQGTGA. This CDR3 is 12 amino acids long. V gave up 8 bases and J gave up 2 bases, with 6 bases separating them. CDR3 nucleotide sequence: TGTGCCAGCGGGACTAACACCGGGGAGCTGTTTTTT. Protein product: CASGTNTGELFF.

The V and J genes are TRBV27 and TRBJ1-1, with 8 nucleotides matching TRBD1. This CDR3 spans 17 amino acids. In germline, CDR1 is MNHEY, CDR2 SMNVEV (reference sequence). V was pared by 3 bases and J by 9 bases, with 18 bases of the junction left unmatched. As DNA, the CDR3 is TGTGCCAGCAGTTTGTCCGGCAGGGGGCGTGGGCCCCCCCAAGCTTTCTTT. Translating gives CASSLSGRGRGPPQAFF.

The chain is built from TRBV27 and TRBJ1-1; 9 bases match TRBD1. CDR3 length: 14 amino acids. The ends lost 6 bases at V and 7 bases at J; junction bases unmatched: 9. Germline assignment: CDR1 MNHEY and CDR2 SMNVEV (reference sequence). CDR3 loop: CASRKPGQGVEAFF. The CDR3 DNA sequence: TGTGCCAGCAGAAAACCGGGACAGGGAGTTGAAGCTTTCTTT.

This clone was detected a few times. The rearrangement links TRBV5-1 to TRBJ2-2; TRBD1 aligns across 8 bases. Germline-derived CDR1 and CDR2 are SGHRS and YFSETQ. The CDR3 contains 19 residues. V dropped 1 base and J dropped 3; count of bases not matched to a gene: 14. The CDR3 reads CASSLFQTSGQDYTGELFF. CDR3 sequence (DNA): TGCGCCAGCAGCTTGTTCCAAACCTCGGGACAGGACTACACCGGGGAGCTGTTTTTT.

The V gene is TRBV27, the J gene TRBJ1-5, with D maybe TRBD1 (5 bases). V was trimmed by 5 bases and J by 2 bases, leaving 13 bases between them. Germline V gives CDR1 MNHEY, CDR2 SMNVEV (reference sequence). This CDR3 contains 15 residues. The chain's CDR3 is CASSMGLGGNQPQHF. CDR3 DNA: TGTGCCAGCAGTATGGGGCTGGGTGGCAATCAGCCCCAGCATTTT.

J is TRBJ1-1 and V is TRBV18, with a weak D call TRBD1 (6 bases). Trimming left V 0 bases short and J 13 bases short, with 15 bases between. The CDR3 totals 13 residues. Germline CDR1 is KGHSH and CDR2 is LQKENI. CDR3 in DNA: TGTGCCAGCTCACCACCTGTACAGGGAGATGTTTTCTTT. Amino acids: CASSPPVQGDVFF.